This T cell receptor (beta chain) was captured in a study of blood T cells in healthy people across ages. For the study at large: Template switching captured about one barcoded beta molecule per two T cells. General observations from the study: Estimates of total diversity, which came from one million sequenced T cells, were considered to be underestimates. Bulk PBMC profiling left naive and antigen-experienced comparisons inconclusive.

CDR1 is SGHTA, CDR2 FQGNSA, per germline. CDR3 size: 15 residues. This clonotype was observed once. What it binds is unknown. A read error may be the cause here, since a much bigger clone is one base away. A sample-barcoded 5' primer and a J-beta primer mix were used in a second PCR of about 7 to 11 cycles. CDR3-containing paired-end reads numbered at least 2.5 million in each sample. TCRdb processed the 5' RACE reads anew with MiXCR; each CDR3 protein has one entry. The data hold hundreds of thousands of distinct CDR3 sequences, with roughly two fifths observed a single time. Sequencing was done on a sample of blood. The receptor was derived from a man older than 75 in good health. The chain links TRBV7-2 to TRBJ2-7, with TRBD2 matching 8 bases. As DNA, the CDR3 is TGTGCCAGTAGCTCGGAAAGCGGGAGTGTCAACATTCGGTACTTC. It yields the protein CASSSESGSVNIRYF. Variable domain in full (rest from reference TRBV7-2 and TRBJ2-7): GAGVSQSPSNKVTEKGKDVELRCDPISGHTALYWYRQSLGQGLEFLIYFQGNSAPDKSGLPSDRFSAERTGGSVSTLTIQRTQQEDSAVYLCASSSESGSVNIRYFGPGTRLTVT.